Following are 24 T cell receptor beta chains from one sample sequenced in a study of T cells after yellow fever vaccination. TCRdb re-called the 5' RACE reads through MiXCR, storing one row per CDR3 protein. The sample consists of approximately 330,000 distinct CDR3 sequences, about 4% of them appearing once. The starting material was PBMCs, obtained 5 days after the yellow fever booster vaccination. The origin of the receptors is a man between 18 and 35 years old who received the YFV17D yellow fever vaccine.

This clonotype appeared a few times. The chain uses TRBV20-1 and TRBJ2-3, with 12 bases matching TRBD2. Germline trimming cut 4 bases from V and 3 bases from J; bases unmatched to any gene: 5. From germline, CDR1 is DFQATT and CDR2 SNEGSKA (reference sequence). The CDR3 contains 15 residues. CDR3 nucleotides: TGCAGTGCTATGTCAACTAGCGGGGGGACAGATACGCAGTATTTT. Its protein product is CSAMSTSGGTDTQYF.

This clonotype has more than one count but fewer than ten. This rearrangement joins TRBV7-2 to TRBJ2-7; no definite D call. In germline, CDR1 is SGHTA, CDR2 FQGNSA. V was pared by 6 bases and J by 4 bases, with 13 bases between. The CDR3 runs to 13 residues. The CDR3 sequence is CASSPDVLYEQYV. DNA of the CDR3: TGTGCCAGCAGTCCCGACGTACTTTACGAGCAGTACGTC.

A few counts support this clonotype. The CDR3 loop reads CASSQGSSVSSYNEQFF. CDR3 nucleotides: TGCGCCAGCAGCCAAGGTTCCAGCGTTAGCTCCTACAATGAGCAGTTCTTC. The rearrangement uses TRBV4-3 and TRBJ2-1; D is ambiguous. Trimming removed 1 base at V and 0 bases at J, with 13 bases between. CDR3 length: 17 residues. The germline V gene has CDR1 LGHNA and CDR2 YSLEER.

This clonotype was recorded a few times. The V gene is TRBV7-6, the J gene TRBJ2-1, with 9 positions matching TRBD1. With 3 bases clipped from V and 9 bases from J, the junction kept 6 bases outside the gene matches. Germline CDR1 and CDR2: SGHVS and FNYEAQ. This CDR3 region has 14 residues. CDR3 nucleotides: TGTGCCAGCAGCTTCAGGACAGGGGAAAGTGAGCAGTTCTTC. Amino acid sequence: CASSFRTGESEQFF. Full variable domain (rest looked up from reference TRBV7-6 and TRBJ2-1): GAGVSQSPRYKVTKRGQDVALRCDPISGHVSLYWYRQALGQGPEFLTYFNYEAQQDKSGLPNDRFSAERPEGSISTLTIQRTEQRDSAMYRCASSFRTGESEQFFGPGTRLTVL.

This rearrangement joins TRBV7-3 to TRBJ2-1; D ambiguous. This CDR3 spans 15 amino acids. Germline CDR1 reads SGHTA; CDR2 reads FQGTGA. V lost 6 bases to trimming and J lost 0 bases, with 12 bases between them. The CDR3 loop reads CASSPRPASYNEQFF. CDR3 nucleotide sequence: TGTGCCAGCAGTCCGAGGCCAGCCTCCTACAATGAGCAGTTCTTC.

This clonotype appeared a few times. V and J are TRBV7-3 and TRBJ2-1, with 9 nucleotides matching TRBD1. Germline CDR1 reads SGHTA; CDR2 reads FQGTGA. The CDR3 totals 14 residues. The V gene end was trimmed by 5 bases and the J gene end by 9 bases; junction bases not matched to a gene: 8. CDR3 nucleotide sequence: TGTGCCAGCAGCCTGGGACAGGGAATCAGTGAGCAGTTCTTC. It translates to CASSLGQGISEQFF.

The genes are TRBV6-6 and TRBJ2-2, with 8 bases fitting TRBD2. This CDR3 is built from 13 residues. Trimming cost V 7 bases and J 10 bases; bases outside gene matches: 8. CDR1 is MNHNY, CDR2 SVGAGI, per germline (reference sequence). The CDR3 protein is CASTRLASQELFF. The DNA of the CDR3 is TGTGCCAGCACCAGACTAGCGTCACAGGAGCTGTTTTTT.

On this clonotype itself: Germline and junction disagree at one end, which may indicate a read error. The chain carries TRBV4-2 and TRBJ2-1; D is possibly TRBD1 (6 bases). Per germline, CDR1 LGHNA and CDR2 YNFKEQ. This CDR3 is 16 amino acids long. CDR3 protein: CASSQDLGAWYNEKFF. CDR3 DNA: TGTGCCAGCAGCCAAGATTTGGGGGCCTGGTACAATGAGAAGTTCTTC.

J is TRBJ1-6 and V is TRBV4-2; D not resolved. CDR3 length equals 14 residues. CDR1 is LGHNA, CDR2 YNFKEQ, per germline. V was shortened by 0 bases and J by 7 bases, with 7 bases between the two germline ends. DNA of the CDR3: TGTGCCAGCAGCCAAGATCGTCTGAATTCACCCCTCCACTTT. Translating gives CASSQDRLNSPLHF.

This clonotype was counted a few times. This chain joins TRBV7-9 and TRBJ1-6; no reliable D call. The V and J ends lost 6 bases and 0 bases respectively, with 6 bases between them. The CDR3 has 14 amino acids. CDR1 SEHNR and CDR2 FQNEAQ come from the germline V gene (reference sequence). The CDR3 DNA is TGTGCCAGCAGGTGGGACTCCTATAATTCACCCCTCCACTTT. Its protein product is CASRWDSYNSPLHF.

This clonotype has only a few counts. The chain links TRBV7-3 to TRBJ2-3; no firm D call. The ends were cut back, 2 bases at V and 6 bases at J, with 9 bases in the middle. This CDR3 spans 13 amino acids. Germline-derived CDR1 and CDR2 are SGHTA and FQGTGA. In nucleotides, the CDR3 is TGTGCCAGCAGCTTATCTTCATTGGATACGCAGTATTTT. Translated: CASSLSSLDTQYF.

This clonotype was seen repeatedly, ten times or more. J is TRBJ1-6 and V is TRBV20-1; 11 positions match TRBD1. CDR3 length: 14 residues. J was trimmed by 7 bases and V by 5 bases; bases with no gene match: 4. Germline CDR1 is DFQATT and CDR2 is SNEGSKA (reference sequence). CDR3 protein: CSAWDRGDNSPLHF. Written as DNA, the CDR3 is TGCAGTGCTTGGGACAGGGGGGACAATTCACCCCTCCACTTT.

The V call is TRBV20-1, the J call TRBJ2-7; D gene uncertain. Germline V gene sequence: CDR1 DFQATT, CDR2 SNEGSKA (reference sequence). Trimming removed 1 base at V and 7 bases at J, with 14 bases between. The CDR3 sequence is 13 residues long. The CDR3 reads CSARGQEGWEQYF. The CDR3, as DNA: TGCAGTGCTAGAGGCCAAGAAGGCTGGGAGCAGTACTTC.

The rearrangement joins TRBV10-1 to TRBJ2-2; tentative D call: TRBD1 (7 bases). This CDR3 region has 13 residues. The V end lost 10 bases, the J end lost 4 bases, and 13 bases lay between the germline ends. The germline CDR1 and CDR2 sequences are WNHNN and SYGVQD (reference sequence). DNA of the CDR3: TGCGCCACAGGGGGGCTTCTCACCGGGGAGCTGTTTTTT. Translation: CATGGLLTGELFF.

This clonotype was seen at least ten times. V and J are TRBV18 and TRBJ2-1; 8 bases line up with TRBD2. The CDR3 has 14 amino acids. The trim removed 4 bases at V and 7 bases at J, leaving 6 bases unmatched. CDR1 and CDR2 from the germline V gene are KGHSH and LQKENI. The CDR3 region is CASSLSGGLNEQFF. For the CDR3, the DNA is TGTGCCAGCTCACTGAGCGGGGGTTTAAATGAGCAGTTCTTC.

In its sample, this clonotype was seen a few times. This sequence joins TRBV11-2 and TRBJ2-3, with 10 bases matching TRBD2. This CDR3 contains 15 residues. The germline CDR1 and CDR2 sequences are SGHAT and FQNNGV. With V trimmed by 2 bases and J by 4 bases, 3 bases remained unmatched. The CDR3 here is CASSLRAGGSDTQYF. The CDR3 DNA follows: TGTGCCAGCAGCTTACGAGCGGGGGGGTCAGATACGCAGTATTTT.

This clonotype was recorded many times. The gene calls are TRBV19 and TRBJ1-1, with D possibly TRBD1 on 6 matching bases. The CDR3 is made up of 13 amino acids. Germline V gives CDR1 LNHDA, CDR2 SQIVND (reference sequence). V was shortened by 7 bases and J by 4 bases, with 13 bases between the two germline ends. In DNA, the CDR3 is TGTGCCAGTACCCGTTCGGGGGCCACTGAAGCTTTCTTT. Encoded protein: CASTRSGATEAFF.

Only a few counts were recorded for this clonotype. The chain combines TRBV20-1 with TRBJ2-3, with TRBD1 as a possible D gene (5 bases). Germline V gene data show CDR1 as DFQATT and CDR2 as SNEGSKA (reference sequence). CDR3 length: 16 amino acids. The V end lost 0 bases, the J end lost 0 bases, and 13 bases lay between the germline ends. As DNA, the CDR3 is TGCAGTGCTAGAGAGCGCAGGGCTTCTAGCACAGATACGCAGTATTTT. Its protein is CSARERRASSTDTQYF.

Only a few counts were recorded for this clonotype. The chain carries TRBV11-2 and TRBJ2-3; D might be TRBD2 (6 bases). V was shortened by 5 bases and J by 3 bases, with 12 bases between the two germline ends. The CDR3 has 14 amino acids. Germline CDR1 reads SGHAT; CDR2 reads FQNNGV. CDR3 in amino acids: CASSRATSTDTQYF. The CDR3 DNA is TGTGCCAGCAGCCGCGCGACTAGTACAGATACGCAGTATTTT.

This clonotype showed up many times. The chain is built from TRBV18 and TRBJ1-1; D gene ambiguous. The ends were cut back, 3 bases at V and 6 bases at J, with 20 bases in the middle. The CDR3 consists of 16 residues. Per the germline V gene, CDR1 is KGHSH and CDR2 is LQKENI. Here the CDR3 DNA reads TGTGCCAGCTCACCGAAATTATTGACAACCCTCCCTGAAGCTTTCTTT. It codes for CASSPKLLTTLPEAFF. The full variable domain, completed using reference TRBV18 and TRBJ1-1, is NAGVMQNPRHLVRRRGQEARLRCSPMKGHSHVYWYRQLPEEGLKFMVYLQKENIIDESGMPKERFSAEFPKEGPSILRIQQVVRGDSAAYFCASSPKLLTTLPEAFFGQGTRLTVV.

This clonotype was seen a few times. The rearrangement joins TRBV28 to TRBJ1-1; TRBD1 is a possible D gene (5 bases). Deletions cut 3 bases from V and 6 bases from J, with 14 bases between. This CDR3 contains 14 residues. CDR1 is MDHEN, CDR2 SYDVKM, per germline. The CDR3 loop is CASSFIRGHAEAFF. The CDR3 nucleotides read TGTGCCAGCAGTTTTATAAGGGGCCACGCTGAAGCTTTCTTT.

The CDR3 DNA sequence: TGCAGTGCTAGGATTCTAAACACTGAAGCTTTCTTT. As protein: CSARILNTEAFF. V and J are TRBV20-1 and TRBJ1-1; no definite D call. CDR1 DFQATT and CDR2 SNEGSKA come from the germline V gene (reference sequence). The V gene lost 3 bases and the J gene lost 2 bases, with 7 bases spanning the gap. The CDR3 has 12 residues.

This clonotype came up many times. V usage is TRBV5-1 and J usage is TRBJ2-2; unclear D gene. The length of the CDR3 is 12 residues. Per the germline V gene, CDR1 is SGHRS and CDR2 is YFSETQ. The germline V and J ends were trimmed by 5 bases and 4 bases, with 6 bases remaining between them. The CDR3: CASSIFTGELFF. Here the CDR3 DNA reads TGCGCCAGCAGTATTTTCACCGGGGAGCTGTTTTTT. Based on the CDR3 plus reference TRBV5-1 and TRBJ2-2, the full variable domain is KAGVTQTPRYLIKTRGQQVTLSCSPISGHRSVSWYQQTPGQGLQFLFEYFSETQRNKGNFPGRFSGRQFSNSRSEMNVSTLELGDSALYLCASSIFTGELFFGEGSRLTVL.

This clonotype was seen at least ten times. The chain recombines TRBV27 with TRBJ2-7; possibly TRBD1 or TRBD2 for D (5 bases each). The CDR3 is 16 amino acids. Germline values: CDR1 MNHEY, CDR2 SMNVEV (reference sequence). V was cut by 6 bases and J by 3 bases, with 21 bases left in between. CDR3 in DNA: TGTGCCAGCAGCCCCGGCCTCGGGACCCCCCTCTACGAGCAGTACTTC. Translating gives CASSPGLGTPLYEQYF.